One T cell receptor beta chain is described in this entry. The antigen remains unidentified. The protocol was immunoSEQ multiplex PCR, while the TCRdb copy is restricted to in-frame clones and leaves out a portion. The table shows about 190,000 clones, with around nine tenths occurring only once. The data stem from a study of T cell responses to AZD1222 COVID-19 vaccine. Study-level points and caveats: In a largely white British group with more females than males, clonal diversity was possibly underestimated. Repertoires were collected only later (after the peak T cell response had occurred). Vaccine-related CD4 TCRs covered spike, predominating at 160-218 and 743-854. When two AZD1222 doses had been given, Spike-specific TCR breadth and depth rose.

This receptor was taken from an adult who received the MenACWY meningococcal vaccine as a control. Sequencing used peripheral blood, obtained 28 days after the second dose of the MenACWY control vaccine.

The CDR3 DNA follows: TGTGCCAGCAGCGCGGACAGGGTTGAAACCTACGAGCAGTACTTC. Its protein is CASSADRVETYEQYF. This chain joins TRBV13 and TRBJ2-7; 8 bases match TRBD1. Trimming removed 5 bases from V and 2 bases from J; junction bases left unmatched: 8. CDR1 and CDR2 from the germline V gene are PRHDT and FYEKMQ (reference sequence). This CDR3 spans 15 amino acids.